The sequence of this TCR beta chain was determined in a study of cytomegalovirus exposure and HLA in healthy donors. With 60 Vbeta and 13 Jbeta primers, the PCR was carried out. Some clones are missing from TCRdb's copy, which holds only in-frame ones; the method was immunoSEQ multiplex PCR. Altogether roughly 170,000 clones are present, approximately 80% being singletons, with the ten largest covering about 0.82%. Per the germline V gene, CDR1 is SNHLY and CDR2 is FYNNEI. The trim removed 3 bases at V and 2 bases at J, leaving 8 bases unmatched. This CDR3 is built from 17 residues. The sequencing input was PBMCs. The TCR originated in a woman aged 18 to 35 in good health and CMV-seronegative. The rearrangement joins TRBV2 to TRBJ1-5; TRBD1 agrees at 9 bases. CDR3 bases: TGTGCCAGCAGTGATGCGACAGGGGGACCGGGCAATCAGCCCCAGCATTTT. Translated: CASSDATGGPGNQPQHF.